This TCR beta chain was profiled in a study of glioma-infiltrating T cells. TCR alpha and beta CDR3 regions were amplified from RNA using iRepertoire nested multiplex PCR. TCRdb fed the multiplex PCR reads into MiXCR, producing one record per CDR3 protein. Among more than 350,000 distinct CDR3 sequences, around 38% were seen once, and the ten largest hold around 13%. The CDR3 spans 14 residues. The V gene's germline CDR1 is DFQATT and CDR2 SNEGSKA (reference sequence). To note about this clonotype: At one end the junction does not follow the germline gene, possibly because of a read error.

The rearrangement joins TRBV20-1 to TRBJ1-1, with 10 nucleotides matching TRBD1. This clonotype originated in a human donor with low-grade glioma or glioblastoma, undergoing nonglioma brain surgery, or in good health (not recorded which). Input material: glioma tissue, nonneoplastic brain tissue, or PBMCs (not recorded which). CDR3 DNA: TGCAGTGCTAGAGGGACAGGGGGGAACACTAAAGCTTTCTTT. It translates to CSARGTGGNTKAFF.